The present TCR beta chain was sequenced within a study of control samples from healthy donors and cancer patients. Germline values: CDR1 SGHTA, CDR2 FQGNSA. The junction had 6 bases not matched to a gene; V was cut back by 1 base and J by 7 bases. The CDR3 covers 15 residues. Profiled with immunoSEQ multiplex PCR; TCRdb holds only in-frame clones, not every one. This table holds 70,000 to 75,000 clones, less than 95% found once. Sequencing used blood. This receptor was obtained from a woman aged 25 to 39 in good health. This chain connects TRBV7-2 to TRBJ1-5; 8 positions agree with TRBD1. In nucleotides, the CDR3 is TGTGCCAGCAGCTTAGTTGCAGGGGGCGGACAGCCCCAGCATTTT. It specifies CASSLVAGGGQPQHF.